This TCR beta chain was observed in a study of cytomegalovirus exposure and HLA in healthy donors. With respect to this clone: What it binds is unknown.

Whole-study findings and limits: Reportedly, HLA-A and HLA-B alleles of most subjects were accurately predicted from TCR beta.

From germline, CDR1 is SGHRS and CDR2 YFSETQ. The CDR3 extends over 16 amino acids. Trimming left V 2 bases short and J 4 bases short, with 18 bases between. Amplification used 60 Vbeta primers and 13 Jbeta primers. Sequencing was performed with immunoSEQ multiplex PCR; in TCRdb, only in-frame clones are kept and a portion is missing. The table includes 100,000 to 120,000 clones, over 55% detected once. Sequenced sample: PBMCs. This chain uses TRBV5-1 with TRBJ1-2; D is unclear. This receptor was taken from a man aged 18 to 35 in good health and CMV-seropositive. CDR3 residues: CASSLNVKTGGYGYTF. The CDR3 coding sequence is TGCGCCAGCAGCTTAAATGTGAAAACGGGAGGCTATGGCTACACCTTC.